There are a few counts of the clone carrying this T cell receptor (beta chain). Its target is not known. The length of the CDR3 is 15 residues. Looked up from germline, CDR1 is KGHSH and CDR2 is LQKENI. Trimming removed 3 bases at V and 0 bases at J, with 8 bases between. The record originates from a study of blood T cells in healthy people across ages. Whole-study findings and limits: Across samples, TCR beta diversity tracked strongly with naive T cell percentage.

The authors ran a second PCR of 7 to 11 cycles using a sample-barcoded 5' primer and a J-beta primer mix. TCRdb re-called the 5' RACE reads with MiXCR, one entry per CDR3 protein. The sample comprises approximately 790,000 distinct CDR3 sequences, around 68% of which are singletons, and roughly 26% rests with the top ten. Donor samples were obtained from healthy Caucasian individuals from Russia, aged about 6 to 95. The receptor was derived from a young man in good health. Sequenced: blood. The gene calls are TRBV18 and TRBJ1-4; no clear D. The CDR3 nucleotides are TGTGCCAGCTCACCGGACGGGTCAACTAATGAAAAACTGTTTTTT. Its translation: CASSPDGSTNEKLFF. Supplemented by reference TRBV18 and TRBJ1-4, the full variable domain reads NAGVMQNPRHLVRRRGQEARLRCSPMKGHSHVYWYRQLPEEGLKFMVYLQKENIIDESGMPKERFSAEFPKEGPSILRIQQVVRGDSAAYFCASSPDGSTNEKLFFGSGTQLSVL.